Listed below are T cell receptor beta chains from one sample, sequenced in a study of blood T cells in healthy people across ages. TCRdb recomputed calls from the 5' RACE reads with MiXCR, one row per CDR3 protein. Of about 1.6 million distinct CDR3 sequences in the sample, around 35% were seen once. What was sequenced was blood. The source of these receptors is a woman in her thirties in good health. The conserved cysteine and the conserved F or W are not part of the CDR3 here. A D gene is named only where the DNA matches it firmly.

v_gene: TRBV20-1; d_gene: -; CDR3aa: SARQAQGNYGYT
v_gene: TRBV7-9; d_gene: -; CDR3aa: ASSRKGDVKVNYGYT
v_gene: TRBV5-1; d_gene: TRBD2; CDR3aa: ASKSSSGGADEQF
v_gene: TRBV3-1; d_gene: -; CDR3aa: ASSPPRGGGAYEQY
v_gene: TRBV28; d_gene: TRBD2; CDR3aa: ATRSSGAPYEQY
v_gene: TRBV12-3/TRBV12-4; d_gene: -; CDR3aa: ASNPPGTAEQF
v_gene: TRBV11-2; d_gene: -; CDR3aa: ASSLRVDRDYNEQF
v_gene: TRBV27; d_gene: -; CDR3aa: ASSPSLGGNSYEQY
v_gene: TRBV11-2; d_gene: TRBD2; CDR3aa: ASSPLAGLGQF
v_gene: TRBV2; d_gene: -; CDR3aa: ASSGLNKETQY
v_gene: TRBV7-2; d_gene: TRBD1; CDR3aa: ASSSDRGNQPQH
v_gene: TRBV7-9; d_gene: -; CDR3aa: ASFVAKGGTDTQY
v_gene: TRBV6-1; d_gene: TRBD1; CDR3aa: ASSGTGGSTEAF
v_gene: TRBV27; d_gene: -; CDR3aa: ASSPTSAGQGSTDTQY
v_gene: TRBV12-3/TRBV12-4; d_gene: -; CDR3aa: ASSPTDREGYEQY